These 17 T cell receptor beta chains share one sample of origin, sequenced in a study of control samples from healthy donors and cancer patients (dated by TCRdb to 2018 to 2020). The receptor library was made with the immunoSEQ multiplex PCR assay. This is the immuneACCESS table as TCRdb keeps it, with only in-frame sequences that have V and J called. A part of the clones is gone; compared with another copy, unresolved V genes explain less than half, and the rest is unexplained. This sample lists about 270,000 clones; approximately 80% were detected once. The ten most abundant clones make up less than 15% of the sample. Input material: PBMCs. Every receptor here comes from a woman in her fifties or sixties with lung cancer.

The gene calls are TRBV14 and TRBJ1-1; D ambiguous. V was cut by 0 bases and J by 1 base, with 6 bases left in between. The germline V gene encodes CDR1 SGHDN and CDR2 FVKESK. The CDR3 covers 14 residues. Written as DNA, the CDR3 is TGTGCCAGCAGCCAAGATTCTGGGAACACTGAAGCTTTCTTT. Translating it yields CASSQDSGNTEAFF.

The chain uses TRBV11-3 and TRBJ2-1; D tentatively reads TRBD1 or TRBD2 (6 bases each). This CDR3 region has 15 residues. The V gene's germline CDR1 is SGHNT and CDR2 YENEEA. V lost 5 bases and J 4 bases, leaving 15 bases between the germline ends. DNA for the CDR3: TGTGCCAGCAGCCCTGAGGGGGGCCCATACAATGAGCAGTTCTTC. Protein: CASSPEGGPYNEQFF.

For the CDR3, the DNA is TGTGCCATCAGTGAGTCGGGACCTCCGGTCGGAGGCTACACCTTC. As protein: CAISESGPPVGGYTF. V is TRBV10-3 and J is TRBJ1-2, with a weak D call TRBD1 (5 bases). V dropped 0 bases and J dropped 8 bases, with 16 bases sitting between them. The CDR3 has 15 residues. The germline CDR1 and CDR2 sequences are ENHRY and SYGVKD.

The V gene is TRBV7-3, the J gene TRBJ2-1; the match to TRBD2 covers 8 bases. Looked up from germline, CDR1 is SGHTA and CDR2 is FQGTGA. The CDR3 has 15 amino acids. Trimming removed 1 base from V and 8 bases from J; junction bases left unmatched: 7. DNA of the CDR3: TGTGCCAGCAGCTTAAAGGCTAGCGGGCGGGATGAGCAGTTCTTC. It is translated as CASSLKASGRDEQFF.

V and J are TRBV12-3 or TRBV12-4 and TRBJ1-4; D is ambiguous. The ends were cut back, 8 bases at V and 10 bases at J, with 11 bases in the middle. This CDR3 comprises 11 residues. The CDR3 protein is CASGTDRKLFF. CDR3 in DNA: TGTGCCAGCGGTACCGATCGAAAACTGTTTTTT.

The rearrangement joins TRBV28 to TRBJ2-5; the match to TRBD2 covers 9 bases. V shed 6 bases, J shed 5 bases, and the junction held 7 bases outside the gene matches. CDR3 length: 14 residues. Germline V lookup: CDR1 MDHEN, CDR2 SYDVKM. The CDR3 sequence is CASRAAGGAETQYF. DNA of the CDR3: TGTGCCAGCAGGGCAGCGGGGGGAGCGGAGACCCAGTACTTC.

This clone has only one observation. Sequence at one end of the junction differs from germline and may be a read error. The sample has other DNA sequences that encode this CDR3 too. The J gene is TRBJ2-6, the V gene TRBV10-3, with TRBD1 identical over 8 bases. The CDR3 loop spans 17 amino acids. The germline V gene has CDR1 ENHRY and CDR2 SYGVKD. The CDR3 region has the DNA TGCGCCATCAGTGAGGGGACAGGAAGCTCTGGGGCCAACGTCCTGACTTTC. Amino acid sequence: CAISEGTGSSGANVLTF.

The chain uses TRBV5-4 and TRBJ2-5; perhaps TRBD1 as D (6 bases). The V end was cut by 5 bases, the J end by 2 bases, with 10 bases between. The CDR3 sequence is 13 residues long. The V gene's germline CDR1 is SGHNT and CDR2 YYREEE (reference sequence). The CDR3 spells CASSTDSQETQYF. CDR3 in DNA: TGTGCCAGCAGTACGGACAGTCAAGAGACCCAGTACTTC.

This chain uses TRBV2 with TRBJ2-2; a weak D match, TRBD2 (6 bases). Trimming cost V 2 bases and J 10 bases, with 17 bases left between them. The CDR3 totals 15 residues. Germline CDR1 reads SNHLY; CDR2 reads FYNNEI. The CDR3, as DNA: TGTGCCAGCAGTGAACGTGGGACTCCAGGCTCGGAGCTGTTTTTT. It specifies CASSERGTPGSELFF. The full variable domain, with the rest looked up from reference TRBV2 and TRBJ2-2, is EPEVTQTPSHQVTQMGQEVILRCVPISNHLYFYWYRQILGQKVEFLVSFYNNEISEKSEIFDDQFSVERPDGSNFTLKIRSTKLEDSAMYFCASSERGTPGSELFFGEGSRLTVL.

J is TRBJ2-3 and V is TRBV19; 10 nucleotides agree with TRBD1. The junction had 18 bases not matched to a gene; V was cut back by 7 bases and J by 2 bases. The CDR3 is 19 amino acids. Per the germline V gene, CDR1 is LNHDA and CDR2 is SQIVND (reference sequence). The CDR3 DNA reads as TGTGCCAGTAAAAAGAGTCGTCTGGACAGGGGGGTTTCCACAGATACGCAGTATTTT. Protein product: CASKKSRLDRGVSTDTQYF.

This rearrangement joins TRBV15 to TRBJ2-1; TRBD2 is a possible D gene (5 bases). This CDR3 region has 13 residues. Trimming left V 1 base short and J 4 bases short, with 5 bases between. Germline V lookup: CDR1 LNHNV, CDR2 YYDKDF (reference sequence). CDR3 residues: CATSRGTYNEQFF. CDR3 sequence (DNA): TGTGCCACCAGCAGAGGGACTTACAATGAGCAGTTCTTC. The entire variable domain, with the rest obtained from reference TRBV15 and TRBJ2-1, is as follows: DAMVIQNPRYQVTQFGKPVTLSCSQTLNHNVMYWYQQKSSQAPKLLFHYYDKDFNNEADTPDNFQSRRPNTSFCFLDIRSPGLGDTAMYLCATSRGTYNEQFFGPGTRLTVL.

The rearrangement joins TRBV5-4 to TRBJ1-1; 7 bases are shared with TRBD1. Per the germline V gene, CDR1 is SGHNT and CDR2 is YYREEE (reference sequence). V shed 4 bases and J 2 bases; nucleotides not matched to a gene: 8. The CDR3 is 15 amino acids. CDR3 bases: TGTGCCAGCAGCGCCCTGACAGGGTTTAACACTGAAGCTTTCTTT. It is translated as CASSALTGFNTEAFF.

This clone has only one observation. The genes are TRBV30 and TRBJ1-3, with 7 bases that match TRBD1. Germline values: CDR1 GTSNPN, CDR2 SVGIG (reference sequence). V was pared by 0 bases and J by 0 bases, with 5 bases of the junction left unmatched. The CDR3 is made up of 16 amino acids. As DNA, the CDR3 is TGTGCCTGGAGTGTCGGAGGGGGCATCTCTGGAAACACCATATATTTT. It is translated as CAWSVGGGISGNTIYF.

The chain uses TRBV19 and TRBJ1-6; 7 bases are a match to TRBD1. The CDR3 covers 14 residues. V trimming: 8 bases; J trimming: 9 bases; junction bases outside the gene matches: 10. Germline CDR1 LNHDA, CDR2 SQIVND (reference sequence). The CDR3 DNA sequence: TGTGCCAGTCGAGCACCAGGGGGTACTTCACCCCTCCACTTT. The encoded protein is CASRAPGGTSPLHF.

The chain recombines TRBV7-9 with TRBJ1-1, with D unresolved. Germline lookup yields CDR1 SEHNR and CDR2 FQNEAQ (reference sequence). The V gene lost 5 bases and the J gene lost 1 base, with 14 bases spanning the gap. This CDR3 region has 15 residues. CDR3 DNA: TGTGCCAGCAGCCAACTGTTCGGGTCGAACACTGAAGCTTTCTTT. This sequence encodes CASSQLFGSNTEAFF.

The chain is built from TRBV5-1 and TRBJ2-1; D could derive from TRBD1 or TRBD2 (6 bases each). This CDR3 is built from 15 residues. Germline values: CDR1 SGHRS, CDR2 YFSETQ. The germline V and J ends were trimmed by 1 base and 3 bases, with 11 bases remaining between them. DNA for the CDR3: TGCGCCAGCAGCTTGACCGGGGGCAGCTACAATGAGCAGTTCTTC. This codes for CASSLTGGSYNEQFF. Based on the CDR3 plus reference TRBV5-1 and TRBJ2-1, the full variable domain is KAGVTQTPRYLIKTRGQQVTLSCSPISGHRSVSWYQQTPGQGLQFLFEYFSETQRNKGNFPGRFSGRQFSNSRSEMNVSTLELGDSALYLCASSLTGGSYNEQFFGPGTRLTVL.

This chain joins TRBV7-9 and TRBJ2-1, with TRBD1 matching over 8 bases. J gave up 3 bases and V 6 bases, and 7 bases lay outside the gene matches. The germline gives CDR1 SEHNR, CDR2 FQNEAQ (reference sequence). The CDR3 spans 15 residues. Here the CDR3 reads CASSIRQGIYNEQFF. As DNA, the CDR3 is TGTGCCAGCAGTATACGACAGGGGATCTACAATGAGCAGTTCTTC.